This TCR beta chain derives from a study of T cell responses to AZD1222 COVID-19 vaccine. Overall study: Doses given second, at about 4 or about 12 weeks, were pooled. Findings of the study overall: Dominant at 160-218 and 743-854, vaccine-associated CD4 TCRs also spanned spike. Most donors were white British and more were female, and clonal diversity was possibly underestimated. Repertoire sampling happened only post peak T cell response.

Sequenced by immunoSEQ multiplex PCR; TCRdb stores in-frame clones only, minus some. Of about 110,000 clones in the sample, more than 90% were seen once. The CDR3 is 12 amino acids. V dropped 7 bases and J dropped 11 bases, with 17 bases sitting between them. Per germline, CDR1 SEHNR and CDR2 FQNEAQ (reference sequence). About this clone itself: Its antigen is not identified.

The sample consisted of peripheral blood, taken on day 0 of AZD1222 vaccination. This chain joins TRBV7-9 and TRBJ1-1, with D tentatively TRBD1 (5 bases). The source of this sequence is an adult in good health. The CDR3 spells CASIGGEAMAFF. In DNA, the CDR3 is TGTGCCAGCATCGGGGGGGAAGCGATGGCTTTCTTT.